The rows below give T cell receptor beta chains drawn from one sample of a study of T cell changes during pregnancy in multiple sclerosis. Only in-frame clones appear in the TCRdb table, and some are missing; sequencing was by immunoSEQ multiplex PCR. The sample records approximately 88,000 clones, around 94% being singletons. Sequenced here: peripheral blood, sampled in the third trimester of pregnancy. The receptors stem from a female donor with multiple sclerosis, enrolled in a pregnancy study. CDR3s include the opening cysteine and the closing phenylalanine or tryptophan. Fields, in order: CDR3 DNA, CDR3 protein, clone size, V gene, J gene, D gene. D genes are given only for firm matches. Clone size is not always given. Where it is, it says once, few, many or a class for expanded clones.

DNA: TGTGCCAGTAGGACAGGGTTGTTAAAGGGCTACACCTTC
CDR3: CASRTGLLKGYTF
size: NA
V: TRBV19
J: TRBJ1-2
D: TRBD1

DNA: TGCGCCAGCAGCCAAGTCCTCGTGGTGGCGGGAGTTTTTCCAGATGACAATGAGCAGTTCTTC
CDR3: CASSQVLVVAGVFPDDNEQFF
size: NA
V: TRBV4-1
J: TRBJ2-1
D: TRBD2

DNA: TGTGCCAGCAGCTCCCGGACTAGCTACGAGCAGTACTTC
CDR3: CASSSRTSYEQYF
size: once
V: TRBV7-9
J: TRBJ2-7
D: TRBD2

DNA: TGTGCCAGTGGGCTTACAGGGAGTCTGGAAAAACTGTTTTTT
CDR3: CASGLTGSLEKLFF
size: NA
V: TRBV7-9
J: TRBJ1-4
D: NA

DNA: TGTGCCAGCAGCCCTTTCGGGACAGGGTGGCAAGAGACCCAGTACTTC
CDR3: CASSPFGTGWQETQYF
size: NA
V: TRBV14
J: TRBJ2-5
D: TRBD1

DNA: TGTGCCAGCAGCTTGGAGGAGGACCTCACAGATACGCAGTATTTT
CDR3: CASSLEEDLTDTQYF
size: NA
V: TRBV5-6
J: TRBJ2-3
D: NA

DNA: TGCGCCAGCAGCTCACAGGGGCTATATGGCTACACCTTC
CDR3: CASSSQGLYGYTF
size: NA
V: TRBV5-1
J: TRBJ1-2
D: TRBD1

DNA: TGTGCCAGCAGCGAGGAGACTAGCTCTTACAATGAGCAGTTCTTC
CDR3: CASSEETSSYNEQFF
size: once
V: TRBV9
J: TRBJ2-1
D: TRBD2

DNA: TGTGCCAGCAGTTTATATGGGGGCCATCAGCCCCAGCATTTT
CDR3: CASSLYGGHQPQHF
size: NA
V: TRBV27
J: TRBJ1-5
D: NA

DNA: TGTGCCTGGAGTCGAACAGGGGGCTCAGGAAACACCATATATTTT
CDR3: CAWSRTGGSGNTIYF
size: NA
V: TRBV30
J: TRBJ1-3
D: TRBD1

DNA: TGCAGCGTTGAACCTAGCGAGACAGACACCGGGGAGCTGTTTTTT
CDR3: CSVEPSETDTGELFF
size: NA
V: TRBV29-1
J: TRBJ2-2
D: NA

DNA: TGTGCCAGCAGCGCACCGAGGAATGAAAAACTGTTTTTT
CDR3: CASSAPRNEKLFF
size: NA
V: TRBV5-4
J: TRBJ1-4
D: NA

DNA: TGTGCCAGCAGCCTAGACTCAGGACTAGCGGGAAAGATAGAGCAGTACTTC
CDR3: CASSLDSGLAGKIEQYF
size: NA
V: TRBV7-9
J: TRBJ2-7
D: TRBD2

DNA: TGTGCCTGGACCGGGACAGCAGCTTTCTTT
CDR3: CAWTGTAAFF
size: NA
V: TRBV30
J: TRBJ1-1
D: TRBD1

DNA: TGTGCCAGCAGTGACTCGGGAGGGTGGTCTCAGCCCCAGCATTTT
CDR3: CASSDSGGWSQPQHF
size: NA
V: TRBV6-4
J: TRBJ1-5
D: NA

DNA: TGTGCCAGTAGTATCGGTAGCGGGACCGATACGCAGTATTTT
CDR3: CASSIGSGTDTQYF
size: once
V: TRBV19
J: TRBJ2-3
D: TRBD2

DNA: TGTGCCAGCACGCAGGAATGGCGGGAGGCGACAGGGACCCAGTACTTC
CDR3: CASTQEWREATGTQYF
size: NA
V: TRBV18
J: TRBJ2-5
D: TRBD2

DNA: TGTGCCAGCAGCCCGGGGGTAGGCTCCTACGAGCAGTACTTC
CDR3: CASSPGVGSYEQYF
size: once
V: TRBV7-7
J: TRBJ2-7
D: NA

DNA: TGTGCCAGCAGTAGGACTAGCGGGATCTACGAGCAGTACTTC
CDR3: CASSRTSGIYEQYF
size: NA
V: TRBV6-1
J: TRBJ2-7
D: TRBD2

DNA: TGTGCCAGCAGTTTCCAATCCGGGACAACGGGCAATGAGCAGTTCTTC
CDR3: CASSFQSGTTGNEQFF
size: once
V: TRBV6-6
J: TRBJ2-1
D: NA

DNA: TGTGCCAGCAGCCTTCCCGGGTCCTACAATGAGCAGTTCTTC
CDR3: CASSLPGSYNEQFF
size: NA
V: TRBV14
J: TRBJ2-1
D: NA

DNA: TGCGCCAGTGGACGGGGGGTTGGAGAGACCCAGTACTTC
CDR3: CASGRGVGETQYF
size: NA
V: TRBV5-1
J: TRBJ2-5
D: TRBD2

DNA: TGTGCCAGCAGCCCATTAGCGCGGGGGGCTCTCAATGAGCAGTTCTTC
CDR3: CASSPLARGALNEQFF
size: NA
V: TRBV7-3
J: TRBJ2-1
D: TRBD2

DNA: TGTGCCAGCAGCAGAGACAGGCGCCTAGCCAAAAACATTCAGTACTTC
CDR3: CASSRDRRLAKNIQYF
size: NA
V: TRBV7-2
J: TRBJ2-4
D: NA

DNA: TGTGCCAGCAGCTTATCGCGGATGGGTAACACTGAAGCTTTCTTT
CDR3: CASSLSRMGNTEAFF
size: NA
V: TRBV7-2
J: TRBJ1-1
D: NA

DNA: TGTGCCAGCAGCTTAGCGACGGGAGGGCCGGACAATGAGCAGTTCTTC
CDR3: CASSLATGGPDNEQFF
size: NA
V: TRBV7-9
J: TRBJ2-1
D: TRBD2

DNA: TGCAGCGGGGTTCAGGGAACCGTCTACGAGCAGTACTTC
CDR3: CSGVQGTVYEQYF
size: NA
V: TRBV29-1
J: TRBJ2-7
D: NA

DNA: TGTGCCAGCAGCTTAGTTAACCAGTTCACAGATACGCAGTATTTT
CDR3: CASSLVNQFTDTQYF
size: NA
V: TRBV7-9
J: TRBJ2-3
D: NA

DNA: TGTGCCAGCAGCGACAGGGGTGAAAAACTGTTTTTT
CDR3: CASSDRGEKLFF
size: NA
V: TRBV6-6
J: TRBJ1-4
D: TRBD1

DNA: TGTGCCAGCAGAACGGACAGGGGGCTAGGAGAGACCCAGTACTTC
CDR3: CASRTDRGLGETQYF
size: NA
V: TRBV11-2
J: TRBJ2-5
D: TRBD1

DNA: TGTGCCTGGAGTGTACTGGGGCAGGTAAACACCGGGGAGCTGTTTTTT
CDR3: CAWSVLGQVNTGELFF
size: NA
V: TRBV30
J: TRBJ2-2
D: NA

DNA: TGTGCCAGCAGCGTGGGACTAGCGGGAGGGAACACCGGGGAGCTGTTTTTT
CDR3: CASSVGLAGGNTGELFF
size: NA
V: TRBV11-2
J: TRBJ2-2
D: TRBD2

DNA: TGTGCCAGCAGCGTAGGACGGGGTAGCTCCTACAATGAGCAGTTCTTC
CDR3: CASSVGRGSSYNEQFF
size: NA
V: TRBV9
J: TRBJ2-1
D: NA